The 19 T cell receptor beta chains in this list originate from one sample, sequenced in a study of beta chain features in type 1 diabetes. General study results and limits: People with Type 1 diabetes carried modestly yet significantly shorter TCRB CDR3s in all four CD4+ subsets.

Antigens for these TCRs are unknown. Reverse transcribing all isolated RNA meant expressed TCRB transcripts were sequenced. The assay was immunoSEQ multiplex PCR, and TCRdb's table has in-frame clones only and misses some. The table lists 630,000 or so clones, about an eighth of them singletons, with 0.04% in the top ten. Source material: naive CD4+ T cells from blood. The receptors shown here come from a man aged 18 to 29 with type 1 diabetes.

This clone was detected only a few times. This chain joins TRBV7-2 and TRBJ2-7; D ambiguous. The CDR3 contains 13 residues. CDR1 and CDR2 from the germline V gene are SGHTA and FQGNSA. Between the trimmed V and J ends, which lost 6 bases and 4 bases, there was a span of 13 bases. CDR3: CASRTPSGYEQYF. CDR3 nucleotide sequence: TGTGCCAGCAGGACCCCTTCCGGGTACGAGCAGTACTTC.

This clone was detected only a few times. The V gene is TRBV5-4, the J gene TRBJ2-1, with D possibly being TRBD1 (5 bases). With 5 bases removed from V and 0 bases from J, the gap between germline ends came to 9 bases. This CDR3 region has 14 residues. Germline-derived CDR1 and CDR2 are SGHNT and YYREEE (reference sequence). CDR3 in amino acids: CASSQGSSYNEQFF. The CDR3 bases are TGTGCCAGCAGTCAGGGAAGCTCCTACAATGAGCAGTTCTTC.

This clone occurred a few times. This chain connects TRBV28 to TRBJ1-2; D remains unclear. Trimming cost V 3 bases and J 4 bases, with 9 bases left between them. The CDR3 spans 13 residues. From germline, CDR1 is MDHEN and CDR2 SYDVKM. CDR3 bases: TGTGCCAGCAGTTTGCAGCAACTCTATGGCTACACCTTC. Translated: CASSLQQLYGYTF.

This clone has just a few counts. CDR3 in DNA: TGTGCCAGCTCCCGGAGTGAGGAAGAGACCCAGTACTTC. This codes for CASSRSEEETQYF. The chain is built from TRBV18 and TRBJ2-5, with D unclear. The germline V and J ends were trimmed by 6 bases and 3 bases, with 11 bases remaining between them. The length of the CDR3 is 13 residues. Germline loops: CDR1 KGHSH, CDR2 LQKENI.

This clone came up a few times. The chain combines TRBV7-3 with TRBJ2-2; no definite D call. CDR1 and CDR2 from the germline V gene are SGHTA and FQGTGA. The CDR3 contains 14 residues. Trimming stripped 4 bases from V and 8 bases from J, with 14 bases between. This CDR3 reads CASSSKRVPGELFF. CDR3 sequence (DNA): TGTGCCAGCAGCTCAAAAAGGGTGCCGGGGGAGCTGTTTTTT.

This clone has just a few counts. The rearrangement links TRBV6-5 to TRBJ2-5; D unclear. The CDR3 has 12 residues. Looked up from germline, CDR1 is MNHEY and CDR2 is SVGAGI. Deletions cut 5 bases from V and 4 bases from J, with 8 bases between. The chain's CDR3 is CASSRVGETQYF. The DNA of the CDR3 is TGTGCCAGCAGTAGGGTAGGAGAGACCCAGTACTTC.

This clone was seen a handful of times. The chain couples TRBV4-2 to TRBJ2-4; D might be TRBD2 (7 bases). The CDR3 runs 15 residues. Germline values: CDR1 LGHNA, CDR2 YNFKEQ. Trimming left V 3 bases short and J 6 bases short, with 15 bases between. CDR3 amino acids: CASSHRGPGGNIQYF. The CDR3 bases are TGTGCCAGCAGCCACAGGGGCCCGGGGGGAAACATTCAGTACTTC.

The rearrangement uses TRBV27 and TRBJ2-1, with 16 bases matching TRBD2. Trimming removed 5 bases from V and 8 bases from J; junction bases left unmatched: 12. The CDR3 consists of 18 residues. Germline lookup yields CDR1 MNHEY and CDR2 SMNVEV (reference sequence). The CDR3 loop reads CASSRGPPGLAGGYEQFF. CDR3 DNA sequence: TGTGCCAGCAGTAGGGGTCCCCCGGGACTAGCGGGAGGGTATGAGCAGTTCTTC.

The rearrangement joins TRBV19 to TRBJ2-2, with TRBD2 matching 9 bases. The CDR3 totals 14 residues. V was clipped by 9 bases and J by 5 bases; unmatched bases: 7. From germline, CDR1 is LNHDA and CDR2 SQIVND (reference sequence). This chain's CDR3 is CASLGLALTGELFF. CDR3 bases: TGTGCCAGCCTGGGACTAGCACTTACCGGGGAGCTGTTTTTT. Based on the CDR3 plus reference TRBV19 and TRBJ2-2, the full variable domain is DGGITQSPKYLFRKEGQNVTLSCEQNLNHDAMYWYRQDPGQGLRLIYYSQIVNDFQKGDIAEGYSVSREKKESFPLTVTSAQKNPTAFYLCASLGLALTGELFFGEGSRLTVL.

This clone was counted between two and nine times. The chain carries TRBV25-1 and TRBJ1-5; 7 bases line up with TRBD1. From germline, CDR1 is MGHDK and CDR2 SYGVNS. The CDR3 spans 15 residues. Trimming took 2 bases from V and 2 from J; bases not matched to a gene: 3. The CDR3 protein is CASSEDRVGNQPQHF. CDR3 DNA: TGTGCCAGCAGTGAAGACAGGGTTGGCAATCAGCCCCAGCATTTT. Variable domain in full (rest from reference TRBV25-1 and TRBJ1-5): EADIYQTPRYLVIGTGKKITLECSQTMGHDKMYWYQQDPGMELHLIHYSYGVNSTEKGDLSSESTVSRIRTEHFPLTLESARPSHTSQYLCASSEDRVGNQPQHFGDGTRLSIL.

In this sample, this clone turned up a few times. The chain uses TRBV18 and TRBJ1-2; TRBD1 aligns across 7 bases. V shed 3 bases, J shed 0 bases, and the junction held 4 bases outside the gene matches. This CDR3 has 15 amino acids. The V gene's germline CDR1 is KGHSH and CDR2 LQKENI. The CDR3: CASSPRDRPNYGYTF. The CDR3, as DNA: TGTGCCAGCTCACCGCGGGACAGACCTAACTATGGCTACACCTTC. The full variable domain, with the rest looked up from reference TRBV18 and TRBJ1-2, is NAGVMQNPRHLVRRRGQEARLRCSPMKGHSHVYWYRQLPEEGLKFMVYLQKENIIDESGMPKERFSAEFPKEGPSILRIQQVVRGDSAAYFCASSPRDRPNYGYTFGSGTRLTVV.

This chain joins TRBV7-2 and TRBJ2-2; 9 nucleotides line up with TRBD2. Losses at the gene ends were 1 base for V and 6 bases for J; bases not matched to a gene: 6. CDR3 size: 16 residues. Looked up from germline, CDR1 is SGHTA and CDR2 is FQGNSA. CDR3 bases: TGTGCCAGCAGCTTAGGGCCCGCGGGAGGGGCCGGGGAGCTGTTTTTT. Residues: CASSLGPAGGAGELFF.

V usage is TRBV9 and J usage is TRBJ2-5, with a possible D match to TRBD2 (6 bases). This CDR3 is built from 13 residues. The germline V gene encodes CDR1 SGDLS and CDR2 YYNGEE. V was pared by 6 bases and J by 2 bases, with 11 bases between. The CDR3: CASNKRAQETQYF. The CDR3 bases are TGTGCCAGCAACAAGCGGGCACAAGAGACCCAGTACTTC.

J is TRBJ2-7 and V is TRBV18; 7 bases are shared with TRBD1. In germline, CDR1 is KGHSH, CDR2 LQKENI. This CDR3 is 16 amino acids long. Trimming cost V 0 bases and J 0 bases; bases outside gene matches: 5. The CDR3 DNA follows: TGTGCCAGCTCACCACCGTCACAGGGGCCCTCCTACGAGCAGTACTTC. As protein: CASSPPSQGPSYEQYF.

The rearrangement uses TRBV30 and TRBJ1-1, with D unclear. CDR1 GTSNPN and CDR2 SVGIG come from the germline V gene (reference sequence). V was shortened by 0 bases and J by 7 bases, with 6 bases between the two germline ends. The CDR3 runs to 11 residues. The CDR3 sequence is CAWSVYGEAFF. DNA of the CDR3: TGTGCCTGGAGTGTGTACGGTGAAGCTTTCTTT.

The CDR3 spells CASSPLGVSYEQYF. In DNA form, the CDR3 reads TGTGCCAGCTCTCCCCTCGGGGTCTCCTACGAGCAGTACTTC. The V call is TRBV18, the J call TRBJ2-7, with a weak D call TRBD2 (5 bases). The germline CDR1 and CDR2 sequences are KGHSH and LQKENI. The CDR3 has 14 amino acids. V was cut by 6 bases and J by 0 bases, with 12 bases left in between.

This clone was counted only a few times. The rearrangement joins TRBV7-2 to TRBJ2-7; no clear D gene. Trimming left V 1 base short and J 5 bases short, with 3 bases between. The length of the CDR3 is 11 residues. CDR1 SGHTA and CDR2 FQGNSA come from the germline V gene. This chain's CDR3 is CASSLEHEQYF. CDR3 coding DNA: TGTGCCAGCAGCTTAGAACACGAGCAGTACTTC.

This clone turned up a few times. The J gene is TRBJ2-6, the V gene TRBV12-1; TRBD1 reflects the table's D call only, with no check against the DNA. TRBV12-1 is deemed a pseudogene. The CDR3 contains 16 residues. The CDR3 spells CASSYRQGVGANVLTF. The CDR3 DNA is TGTGCCAGCAGCTATCGACAGGGGGTTGGGGCCAACGTCCTGACTTTC.

The rearrangement joins TRBV6-5 to TRBJ2-1; D is ambiguous. CDR3 length: 13 amino acids. The V end was cut by 2 bases, the J end by 6 bases, with 8 bases between. The germline V gene has CDR1 MNHEY and CDR2 SVGAGI. The CDR3 nucleotides read TGTGCCAGCAGTTACGGGTCGGCCAATGAGCAGTTCTTC. It is translated as CASSYGSANEQFF.